One and the same sample provided the 29 T cell receptor beta chains below, sequenced in a study of identical twins. TCRdb analysed the 5' RACE reads with MiXCR anew, one entry per CDR3 protein. The profile covers 1,800,000 or so distinct CDR3 sequences, with around a third appearing a single time and approximately 0.29% taken by the ten largest. The sequencing sample was made of cord blood. Every receptor here comes from a newborn girl in good health.

This rearrangement joins TRBV6-4 to TRBJ2-1; D perhaps matches TRBD2 (6 bases). CDR3 size: 15 residues. Germline CDR1 MRHNA, CDR2 SNTAGT. The V end was cut by 4 bases, the J end by 6 bases, with 16 bases between. This CDR3 is CASSAGGLSVNEQFF. The CDR3 region has the DNA TGTGCCAGCAGTGCCGGGGGACTTTCGGTCAATGAGCAGTTCTTC.

On this clonotype itself: The junction shows a germline mismatch at one end, possibly a read error. This chain joins TRBV7-9 and TRBJ1-2; D is possibly TRBD1 (5 bases). The germline CDR1 and CDR2 sequences are SEHNR and FQNEAQ (reference sequence). The CDR3 is 14 amino acids. In DNA, the CDR3 is TGTGCCGGCAGCCACTGGACACTCAACTATGGCTACACCTTC. This encodes CAGSHWTLNYGYTF.

This chain uses TRBV13 with TRBJ2-5; tentatively, D is TRBD2 (5 bases). The germline V and J ends were trimmed by 4 bases and 2 bases, with 14 bases remaining between them. Looked up from germline, CDR1 is PRHDT and CDR2 is FYEKMQ (reference sequence). The CDR3 runs 15 residues. Here the CDR3 reads CASSSPMTGQETQYF. The CDR3 DNA reads as TGTGCCAGCAGCTCTCCCATGACGGGACAAGAGACCCAGTACTTC.

This clonotype was recorded a few times. The chain combines TRBV28 with TRBJ1-6; D unclear. V gave up 4 bases and J gave up 0 bases, with 13 bases separating them. CDR1 is MDHEN and CDR2 is SYDVKM in the germline V gene. This CDR3 has 17 amino acids. CDR3 sequence: CASSSPGGSSYNSPLHF. DNA of the CDR3: TGTGCCAGCAGTTCCCCCGGCGGCAGCTCCTATAATTCACCCCTCCACTTT.

This rearrangement joins TRBV15 to TRBJ1-1; no clear D gene. Germline assignment: CDR1 LNHNV and CDR2 YYDKDF (reference sequence). The CDR3 contains 13 residues. The V end was cut by 3 bases, the J end by 8 bases, with 13 bases between. CDR3 in amino acids: CATSRAPPVEAFF. In DNA, the CDR3 is TGTGCCACCAGCAGGGCCCCCCCCGTGGAAGCTTTCTTT.

This chain connects TRBV28 to TRBJ2-4; perhaps TRBD2 as D (5 bases). The J call may be incorrect, as the DNA end agrees better with TRBJ2-7. CDR1 is MDHEN, CDR2 SYDVKM, per germline. This CDR3 contains 12 residues. The CDR3 DNA reads as TGTGCCAGCAGTACTAGTACGGGCGAGCAGTACTTC. It yields the protein CASSTSTGEQYF.

In this sample, this clonotype turned up a few times. The genes are TRBV28 and TRBJ2-1, with 12 bases that match TRBD2. Germline V CDR1 and CDR2: MDHEN, SYDVKM. The trim removed 1 base at V and 7 bases at J, leaving 2 bases unmatched. This CDR3 has 15 residues. The CDR3 is CASSLSSGRVNEQFF. In nucleotides, the CDR3 is TGTGCCAGCAGTTTATCTAGCGGGAGGGTGAATGAGCAGTTCTTC. Variable domain in full (rest from reference TRBV28 and TRBJ2-1): DVKVTQSSRYLVKRTGEKVFLECVQDMDHENMFWYRQDPGLGLRLIYFSYDVKMKEKGDIPEGYSVSREKKERFSLILESASTNQTSMYLCASSLSSGRVNEQFFGPGTRLTVL.

The chain employs TRBV5-6 and TRBJ2-7, with TRBD1 as a possible D gene (6 bases). The CDR3 is made up of 16 amino acids. Trimming shortened V by 0 bases and J by 3 bases, and 16 bases separated the two germline ends. Germline CDR1 SGHDT, CDR2 YYEEEE. The CDR3 protein is CASSLEDRRLGYEQYF. The CDR3 nucleotides read TGTGCCAGCAGCTTGGAAGACAGGCGGCTTGGCTACGAGCAGTACTTC.

This clonotype was seen a few times. The chain carries TRBV20-1 and TRBJ1-2, with D possibly TRBD1 on 5 matching bases. Per germline, CDR1 DFQATT and CDR2 SNEGSKA (reference sequence). V lost 3 bases and J 8 bases, leaving 13 bases between the germline ends. The CDR3 covers 12 residues. CDR3 nucleotide sequence: TGCAGTGCTAGTGTCAGGGCTGGAGGCTACACCTTC. Protein: CSASVRAGGYTF.

The chain recombines TRBV10-3 with TRBJ2-3; unclear D gene. V was pared by 4 bases and J by 6 bases, with 14 bases between. Germline CDR1 and CDR2: ENHRY and SYGVKD. The CDR3 totals 14 residues. CDR3 protein: CAISGGPMGDTQYF. CDR3 sequence (DNA): TGTGCCATCAGTGGAGGACCGATGGGGGATACGCAGTATTTT.

V and J are TRBV7-9 and TRBJ2-5; D unclear. The CDR3 covers 13 residues. Trimming removed 5 bases at V and 11 bases at J, with 18 bases between. Per the germline V gene, CDR1 is SEHNR and CDR2 is FQNEAQ (reference sequence). CDR3 nucleotide sequence: TGTGCCAGCAGCCAGAACGTCCACAATGAGCAGTACTTC. It codes for CASSQNVHNEQYF.

This clonotype came up a few times. The CDR3 DNA reads as TGTGCCAGCAGGCGGGACAGGTATTACGAGCAGTACTTC. Its protein is CASRRDRYYEQYF. The genes are TRBV12-3 or TRBV12-4 and TRBJ2-7, with 8 bases lining up with TRBD1. This CDR3 has 13 residues. J lost 4 bases, V lost 6 bases, and 5 bases had no gene match.

The chain's CDR3 is CSARDSRGDNEQFF. The CDR3 nucleotides read TGCAGTGCTAGAGATTCGCGGGGGGACAATGAGCAGTTCTTC. The gene calls are TRBV20-1 and TRBJ2-1; TRBD2 aligns across 8 bases. The trim removed 0 bases at V and 5 bases at J, leaving 3 bases unmatched. Germline V lookup: CDR1 DFQATT, CDR2 SNEGSKA (reference sequence). The CDR3 covers 14 residues.

The chain carries TRBV12-3 or TRBV12-4 and TRBJ2-1, with a weak D call TRBD1 (7 bases). Matching the DNA end better, TRBJ2-7 makes the J call doubtful. The CDR3 contains 19 residues. In DNA form, the CDR3 reads TGTGCCAGCAGTTTGGAGGGGGCTAACCTTAGAAGCTCCTACAATGAGCAGTACTTC. Its protein product is CASSLEGANLRSSYNEQYF.

This sequence joins TRBV7-9 and TRBJ1-1, with TRBD1 identical over 7 bases. The CDR3 extends over 17 amino acids. Germline V lookup: CDR1 SEHNR, CDR2 FQNEAQ (reference sequence). Losses at the gene ends were 7 bases for V and 2 bases for J; bases not matched to a gene: 16. The CDR3 DNA is TGTGCCAGCACCATAGAGGGGGCAGGGGGAGACAACACTGAAGCTTTCTTT. Its translation is CASTIEGAGGDNTEAFF.

This clonotype has just a few counts. The rearrangement joins TRBV4-1 to TRBJ2-3; tentatively, D is TRBD2 (6 bases). Germline V gives CDR1 MGHRA, CDR2 YSYEKL. V was trimmed by 4 bases and J by 2 bases, leaving 19 bases between them. CDR3 length: 17 amino acids. The CDR3 nucleotides read TGCGCCAGCAGCCTGATTGTTTCGGGACTGTCCACAGATACGCAGTATTTT. It yields the protein CASSLIVSGLSTDTQYF.

This chain links TRBV28 with TRBJ2-3; 10 bases are a match to TRBD2. Unmatched junction bases numbered 6, after V lost 0 bases and J lost 6 bases. Germline V gene lookup returns CDR1 MDHEN and CDR2 SYDVKM. This CDR3 contains 16 residues. CDR3 amino acids: CASSLWASGSGDTQYF. The CDR3 DNA reads TGTGCCAGCAGTTTATGGGCTAGCGGGAGTGGTGATACGCAGTATTTT. Based on the CDR3 plus reference TRBV28 and TRBJ2-3, the full variable domain is DVKVTQSSRYLVKRTGEKVFLECVQDMDHENMFWYRQDPGLGLRLIYFSYDVKMKEKGDIPEGYSVSREKKERFSLILESASTNQTSMYLCASSLWASGSGDTQYFGPGTRLTVL.

The rearrangement links TRBV2 to TRBJ2-1, with 8 bases that match TRBD2. The J call may not be correct, given that the DNA end is closer to TRBJ2-7. Germline CDR1 and CDR2: SNHLY and FYNNEI. The CDR3 is 15 amino acids. In DNA, the CDR3 is TGTGCCAGCAGTGAAACCGGGGGGGCCTACAATGAGCAGTACTTC. Translation gives CASSETGGAYNEQYF.

This sequence joins TRBV5-1 and TRBJ2-1, with 8 bases identical to TRBD1. Trimming took 4 bases from V and 5 from J; bases not matched to a gene: 5. The CDR3 extends over 14 amino acids. Germline CDR1 SGHRS, CDR2 YFSETQ. The CDR3, as DNA: TGCGCCAGCAGCCATGGACAGGGAAACAATGAGCAGTTCTTC. Its translation: CASSHGQGNNEQFF.

This clonotype was seen a few times. The chain links TRBV3-1 to TRBJ2-2; D may be TRBD2 (6 bases). The V gene lost 0 bases and the J gene lost 5 bases, with 10 bases spanning the gap. The V gene's germline CDR1 is LGHDT and CDR2 YNNKEL (reference sequence). The CDR3 runs to 15 residues. The CDR3 protein is CASSQEGGVTGELFF. The CDR3 bases are TGTGCCAGCAGCCAAGAGGGAGGAGTAACCGGGGAGCTGTTTTTT.

The V call is TRBV5-1, the J call TRBJ1-3; weak D call: TRBD1 (5 bases). V lost 7 bases to trimming and J lost 0 bases, with 11 bases between them. The germline V gene encodes CDR1 SGHRS and CDR2 YFSETQ. The CDR3 runs to 14 residues. CDR3 sequence: CASRAGHSGNTIYF. For the CDR3, the DNA is TGCGCCAGCCGCGCAGGGCACTCTGGAAACACCATATATTTT.

The CDR3 DNA reads as TGTGCCAGCAGCCTCGACAGGGAAAAGGACTACGAGCAGTACTTC. Protein sequence: CASSLDREKDYEQYF. This sequence joins TRBV6-6 and TRBJ2-7, with 7 bases fitting TRBD1. Germline V lookup: CDR1 MNHNY, CDR2 SVGAGI (reference sequence). V trimming: 6 bases; J trimming: 3 bases; junction bases outside the gene matches: 11. CDR3 length equals 15 residues.

The rearrangement uses TRBV29-1 and TRBJ2-3, with TRBD2 matching over 10 bases. CDR1 SQVTM and CDR2 ANQGSEA come from the germline V gene. This CDR3 has 13 residues. CDR3 amino acids: CSQLAGSTDTQYF. The CDR3 nucleotides are TGCAGTCAACTAGCGGGGAGCACAGATACGCAGTATTTT.

This clonotype was counted a few times. The genes are TRBV20-1 and TRBJ2-7; D is unclear. There are 15 residues in the CDR3. V lost 0 bases and J 1 base, leaving 13 bases between the germline ends. Per the germline V gene, CDR1 is DFQATT and CDR2 is SNEGSKA (reference sequence). CDR3 loop: CSARERVAESYEQYF. The CDR3 DNA is TGCAGTGCTAGAGAAAGGGTCGCAGAATCCTACGAGCAGTACTTC.

This clonotype was seen more than once but under ten times. The V gene is TRBV20-1, the J gene TRBJ1-5; 9 positions agree with TRBD1. The CDR3 has 19 residues. J gave up 0 bases and V 5 bases, and 17 bases lay outside the gene matches. The germline CDR1 and CDR2 sequences are DFQATT and SNEGSKA (reference sequence). CDR3 region: CSASGTGSTGPFSNQPQHF. For the CDR3, the DNA is TGCAGTGCTTCCGGGACAGGGTCGACTGGCCCCTTTAGCAATCAGCCCCAGCATTTT.

Only a few counts were recorded for this clonotype. This chain uses TRBV6-1 with TRBJ2-3; 10 bases are a match to TRBD2. Germline loops: CDR1 MNHNS, CDR2 SASEGT. The CDR3 contains 15 residues. The V gene end was trimmed by 6 bases and the J gene end by 2 bases; junction bases not matched to a gene: 5. The chain's CDR3 is CASSSSGRPTDTQYF. CDR3 nucleotides: TGTGCCAGCAGCAGTAGCGGGAGGCCCACAGATACGCAGTATTTT.

V and J are TRBV3-1 and TRBJ2-3; D ambiguous. Germline V gives CDR1 LGHDT, CDR2 YNNKEL (reference sequence). This CDR3 spans 15 amino acids. The V and J ends lost 6 bases and 0 bases respectively, with 13 bases between them. This chain's CDR3 is CASRHQVGSTDTQYF. CDR3 DNA: TGTGCCAGCAGACACCAAGTGGGCAGCACAGATACGCAGTATTTT.

Written as DNA, the CDR3 is TGTGCCAGCAGCTCGACTAGTCGGGATACGCAGTATTTT. It translates to CASSSTSRDTQYF. The chain is built from TRBV7-2 and TRBJ2-3, with D perhaps TRBD2 (6 bases). The germline CDR1 and CDR2 sequences are SGHTA and FQGNSA. V lost 4 bases and J lost 6, with 11 bases in between. This CDR3 is built from 13 residues.

The rearrangement joins TRBV27 to TRBJ2-3; D possibly matches TRBD1 or TRBD2 (5 bases each). CDR3 length: 15 amino acids. Germline assignment: CDR1 MNHEY and CDR2 SMNVEV (reference sequence). The V end lost 4 bases, the J end lost 1 base, and 12 bases lay between the germline ends. The CDR3 DNA reads TGTGCCAGCAGTTCCCCCCGGGACGGCACAGATACGCAGTATTTT. This codes for CASSSPRDGTDTQYF.